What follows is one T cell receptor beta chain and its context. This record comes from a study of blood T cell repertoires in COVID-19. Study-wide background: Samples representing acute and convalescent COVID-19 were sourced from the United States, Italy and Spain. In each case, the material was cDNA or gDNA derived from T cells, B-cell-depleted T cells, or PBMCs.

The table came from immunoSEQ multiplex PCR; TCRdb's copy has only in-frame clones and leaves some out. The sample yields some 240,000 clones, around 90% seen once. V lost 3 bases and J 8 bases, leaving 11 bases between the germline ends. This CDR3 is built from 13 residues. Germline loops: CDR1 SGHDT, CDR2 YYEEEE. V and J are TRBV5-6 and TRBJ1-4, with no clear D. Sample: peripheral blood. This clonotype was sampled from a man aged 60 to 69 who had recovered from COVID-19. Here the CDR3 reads CASSSLGGEKLFF. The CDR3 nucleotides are TGTGCCAGCAGCTCGTTAGGCGGGGAAAAACTGTTTTTT.